Presented here are 4 T cell receptor beta chains from one specimen sequenced in a study of memory CD8 T cells in hepatitis C reinfection. Time point described: peak reinfection, 3 to 8 weeks after reinfection detection. The sorted cells went straight to TCR sequencing with no prior in vitro expansion. The method was immunoSEQ multiplex PCR; TCRdb's version includes in-frame clones alone and lacks a portion of them. The repertoire has about 45,000 clones, approximately 90% of them found once; the top ten carry about 1.3%. The sequenced sample consisted of naive CD8+ T cells sorted from blood. The receptor set was obtained from a young man with hepatitis C virus infection.

CDR3 residues: CASSEPTGADQPQHF. CDR3 coding DNA: TGTGCCAGCAGTGAGCCGACAGGGGCCGATCAGCCCCAGCATTTT. V gene TRBV27 combines with J gene TRBJ1-5, with TRBD1 matching 8 bases. The CDR3 contains 15 residues. CDR1 MNHEY and CDR2 SMNVEV come from the germline V gene (reference sequence). V trimming: 5 bases; J trimming: 5 bases; junction bases outside the gene matches: 8.

V and J are TRBV5-4 and TRBJ2-1; D is possibly TRBD1 (6 bases). The CDR3 extends over 13 amino acids. The V gene's germline CDR1 is SGHNT and CDR2 YYREEE (reference sequence). Between the trimmed V and J ends, which lost 6 bases and 10 bases, there was a span of 17 bases. The CDR3: CASMPITGSEQFF. The CDR3, as DNA: TGTGCCAGCATGCCCATCACAGGGTCCGAGCAGTTCTTC.

Here the CDR3 reads CASSIMGGGNNEQFF. CDR3 sequence (DNA): TGTGCCAGTAGTATTATGGGAGGGGGTAACAATGAGCAGTTCTTC. The chain has TRBV19 and TRBJ2-1, with TRBD2 as a possible D gene (7 bases). Between the trimmed V and J ends, which lost 3 bases and 5 bases, there was a span of 14 bases. This CDR3 region has 15 residues. Germline-derived CDR1 and CDR2 are LNHDA and SQIVND (reference sequence).

The chain uses TRBV7-2 and TRBJ2-1, with TRBD1 identical over 7 bases. Germline CDR1 is SGHTA and CDR2 is FQGNSA. Trimming at V came to 5 bases and at J to 5 bases, leaving 9 bases not matched to a gene. The CDR3 totals 15 residues. CDR3 bases: TGTGCCAGCAGCCCGCGGACAGGCCTTAACAATGAGCAGTTCTTC. Translating gives CASSPRTGLNNEQFF. Together with reference TRBV7-2 and TRBJ2-1, the CDR3 gives the full variable domain: GAGVSQSPSNKVTEKGKDVELRCDPISGHTALYWYRQSLGQGLEFLIYFQGNSAPDKSGLPSDRFSAERTGGSVSTLTIQRTQQEDSAVYLCASSPRTGLNNEQFFGPGTRLTVL.